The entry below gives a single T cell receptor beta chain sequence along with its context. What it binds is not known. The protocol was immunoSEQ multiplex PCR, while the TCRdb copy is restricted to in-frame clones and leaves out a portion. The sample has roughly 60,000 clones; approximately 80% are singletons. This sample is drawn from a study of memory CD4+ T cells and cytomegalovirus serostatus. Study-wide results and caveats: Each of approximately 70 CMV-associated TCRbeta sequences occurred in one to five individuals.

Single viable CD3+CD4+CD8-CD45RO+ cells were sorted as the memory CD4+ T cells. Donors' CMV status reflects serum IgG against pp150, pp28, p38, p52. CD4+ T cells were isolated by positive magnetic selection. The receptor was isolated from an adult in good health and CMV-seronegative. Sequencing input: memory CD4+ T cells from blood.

The CDR3 sequence: CQGVAYEQYF. CDR3 DNA: TGTCAGGGGGTAGCCTACGAGCAGTACTTC. The chain joins TRBV21-1 to TRBJ2-7; whether TRBD1, the table's D call, matches the DNA was not checked. TRBV21-1 is listed as a pseudogene. CDR3 size: 10 residues.